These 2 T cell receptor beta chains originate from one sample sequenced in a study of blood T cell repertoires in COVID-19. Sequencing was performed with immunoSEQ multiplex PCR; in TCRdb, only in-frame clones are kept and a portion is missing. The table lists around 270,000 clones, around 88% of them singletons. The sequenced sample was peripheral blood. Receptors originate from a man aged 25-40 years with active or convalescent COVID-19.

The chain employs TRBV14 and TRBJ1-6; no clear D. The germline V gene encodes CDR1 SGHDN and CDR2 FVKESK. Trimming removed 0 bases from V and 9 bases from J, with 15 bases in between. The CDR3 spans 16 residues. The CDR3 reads CASSQESAMAGSPLHF. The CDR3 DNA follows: TGTGCCAGCAGCCAAGAGTCGGCCATGGCGGGTTCACCCCTCCACTTT.

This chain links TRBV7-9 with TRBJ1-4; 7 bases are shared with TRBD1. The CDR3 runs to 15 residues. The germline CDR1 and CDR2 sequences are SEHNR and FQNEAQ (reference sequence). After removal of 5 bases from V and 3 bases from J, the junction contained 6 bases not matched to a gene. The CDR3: CASSRAGGANEKLFF. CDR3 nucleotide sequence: TGTGCCAGCAGCCGCGCAGGGGGTGCTAATGAAAAACTGTTTTTT.